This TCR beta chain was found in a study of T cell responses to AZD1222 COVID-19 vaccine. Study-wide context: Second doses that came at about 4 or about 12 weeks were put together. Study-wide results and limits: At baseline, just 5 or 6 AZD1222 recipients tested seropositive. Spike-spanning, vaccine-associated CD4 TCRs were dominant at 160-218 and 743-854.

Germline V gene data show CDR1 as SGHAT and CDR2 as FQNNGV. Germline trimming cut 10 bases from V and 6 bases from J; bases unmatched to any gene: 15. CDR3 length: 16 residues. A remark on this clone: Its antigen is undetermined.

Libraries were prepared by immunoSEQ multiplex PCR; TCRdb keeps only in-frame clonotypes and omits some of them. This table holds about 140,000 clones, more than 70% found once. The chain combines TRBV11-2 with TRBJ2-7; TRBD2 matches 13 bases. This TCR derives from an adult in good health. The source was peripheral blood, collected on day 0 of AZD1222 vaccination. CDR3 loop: CATTPGATSGRSEQYF. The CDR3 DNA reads TGTGCCACCACTCCCGGTGCGACTAGCGGGAGGAGCGAGCAGTACTTC.